This TCR beta chain was found in a study of T cell repertoires in cytomegalovirus infection. This clonotype has only a few counts. Its target is unknown. TCRdb used MiXCR to reprocess the reads, holding one entry per CDR3 protein. Among about 71,000 distinct CDR3 sequences listed, around 20% were seen once. Germline values: CDR1 MNHNY, CDR2 SVGAGI (reference sequence). The CDR3 spans 17 residues. The V and J ends lost 7 bases and 1 base, in that order; junction bases with no gene match: 9. Study findings and constraints: What dominated the ex vivo response were HLA-C-restricted CMV-specific TCR beta clonotypes.

The chain is built from TRBV6-6 and TRBJ2-1, with TRBD2 matching over 11 bases. The TCR comes from a human donor in good health (CMV status not recorded). Some clones in this sample may be carry-over from other donors' samples. The specimen was CD8+ T cells from cultured PBMCs, collected from culture after CMV antigen stimulation. The CDR3 DNA sequence: TGTGCCAGCACCGAAACTATAGCGGGGGGGTCCTACAATGAGCAGTTCTTC. Protein product: CASTETIAGGSYNEQFF.